Below, 30 T cell receptor beta chains from the same sample are listed, as sequenced in a study of T-cell reconstitution after alpha-beta-depleted transplantation in children. During its preparation, the TCRbeta library received unique molecular identifiers. Using its own MiXCR run on the PCR reads, TCRdb lists one record per CDR3 protein. The sample carries about 600,000 distinct CDR3 sequences, about 10% recorded once. The material sequenced was PBMCs from the stem cell graft donor, taken from the stem cell graft. These receptors all stem from a human donor who donated a stem cell graft to a child with acute myeloid leukemia.

This clonotype was counted at least ten times. The chain carries TRBV12-3 or TRBV12-4 and TRBJ2-7, with D tentatively TRBD2 (6 bases). This CDR3 has 15 residues. V was trimmed by 10 bases and J by 5 bases, leaving 24 bases between them. The CDR3 here is CATSSAGSPLDEQYF. CDR3 DNA: TGTGCCACCTCTTCAGCGGGCTCACCCCTCGACGAGCAGTACTTC.

This chain links TRBV5-6 with TRBJ2-1, with D tentatively TRBD2 (6 bases). Germline V lookup: CDR1 SGHDT, CDR2 YYEEEE. This CDR3 region has 16 residues. V was cut by 0 bases and J by 7 bases, with 17 bases left in between. The CDR3 region has the DNA TGTGCCAGCAGCTTGGCGTCGGGAGTAAGGCTAAATGAGCAGTTCTTC. Protein product: CASSLASGVRLNEQFF.

V and J are TRBV12-3 or TRBV12-4 and TRBJ1-6; 7 positions agree with TRBD1. The CDR3 has 14 amino acids. The V and J ends lost 6 bases and 5 bases, in that order; junction bases with no gene match: 4. The CDR3 DNA sequence: TGTGCCAGCAGCTCGGGACAGCATAATTCACCCCTCCACTTT. Its translation is CASSSGQHNSPLHF.

In its sample, this clonotype was seen a few times. The rearrangement links TRBV14 to TRBJ2-2; D is uncertain. This CDR3 contains 13 residues. Germline V gene sequence: CDR1 SGHDN, CDR2 FVKESK. Trimming cost V 4 bases and J 9 bases, with 12 bases left between them. The CDR3 nucleotides read TGTGCCAGCAGCCTCCTCCTTTTCCGGGAGCTGTTTTTT. Protein sequence: CASSLLLFRELFF.

This clonotype was picked up many times. This chain connects TRBV28 to TRBJ1-1; D perhaps matches TRBD1 (5 bases). Germline-derived CDR1 and CDR2 are MDHEN and SYDVKM. The ends were cut back, 6 bases at V and 3 bases at J, with 23 bases in the middle. This CDR3 is 17 amino acids long. CDR3 amino acids: CASRGVWLGAEDTEAFF. The CDR3 nucleotides read TGTGCCAGCAGAGGAGTATGGTTAGGGGCGGAAGACACTGAAGCTTTCTTT.

V and J are TRBV4-2 and TRBJ2-7, with TRBD2 matching 11 bases. The germline gives CDR1 LGHNA, CDR2 YNFKEQ. The CDR3 is made up of 17 amino acids. J lost 5 bases, V lost 0 bases, and 9 bases had no gene match. The CDR3, as DNA: TGTGCCAGCAGCCAAGATTCCGGTAGCGGGAGGGCCGACGAGCAGTACTTC. Its translation: CASSQDSGSGRADEQYF.

The genes are TRBV12-3 or TRBV12-4 and TRBJ2-5; 9 nucleotides match TRBD1. Losses at the gene ends were 7 bases for V and 5 bases for J; bases not matched to a gene: 20. The CDR3 contains 18 residues. The CDR3 protein is CASTMFRGRTGAEETQYF. The CDR3 DNA follows: TGTGCCAGCACCATGTTTAGGGGGCGGACAGGGGCCGAGGAGACCCAGTACTTC.

This clonotype was counted between two and nine times. The rearrangement uses TRBV30 and TRBJ2-2; TRBD2 matches at 7 bases. The length of the CDR3 is 13 residues. Per germline, CDR1 GTSNPN and CDR2 SVGIG (reference sequence). With 8 bases clipped from V and 5 bases from J, the junction kept 8 bases outside the gene matches. The CDR3 DNA follows: TGTGCCGCCGCGGGACTACTGACCGGGGAGCTGTTTTTT. This gives the protein CAAAGLLTGELFF.

The gene calls are TRBV27 and TRBJ2-6, with D maybe TRBD1 (6 bases). Trimming pared 3 bases from V and 0 bases from J, leaving 15 bases between. The germline V gene has CDR1 MNHEY and CDR2 SMNVEV (reference sequence). The CDR3 sequence is 18 residues long. The DNA of the CDR3 is TGTGCCAGCAGTTTGGCGTCGACAGGTTTCTCTGGGGCCAACGTCCTGACTTTC. This codes for CASSLASTGFSGANVLTF.

There are many counts of this clonotype. The genes are TRBV12-3 or TRBV12-4 and TRBJ1-1, with D unclear. CDR3 length equals 15 residues. The V end lost 2 bases, the J end lost 3 bases, and 13 bases lay between the germline ends. The CDR3 reads CASSLLPGVDTEAFF. CDR3 DNA: TGTGCCAGCAGTTTACTTCCGGGTGTTGACACTGAAGCTTTCTTT.

This clonotype showed up many times. V is TRBV20-1 and J is TRBJ2-1; 7 nucleotides line up with TRBD2. The CDR3 loop spans 14 amino acids. V was clipped by 2 bases and J by 5 bases; unmatched bases: 6. CDR1 DFQATT and CDR2 SNEGSKA come from the germline V gene (reference sequence). The CDR3 protein is CSARILATNNEQFF. DNA of the CDR3: TGCAGTGCTAGAATACTAGCGACTAACAATGAGCAGTTCTTC.

The chain joins TRBV9 to TRBJ1-2, with D perhaps TRBD1 (6 bases). V was pared by 0 bases and J by 6 bases, with 18 bases between. There are 16 residues in the CDR3. The germline V gene encodes CDR1 SGDLS and CDR2 YYNGEE. The CDR3 region is CASSVDSSARGDGYTF. The CDR3 DNA reads as TGTGCCAGCAGCGTAGACTCTTCCGCCAGGGGAGATGGCTACACCTTC.

This clonotype occurred a few times. The V call is TRBV6-5, the J call TRBJ2-7, with D tentatively TRBD1 (6 bases). CDR3 length: 15 amino acids. Germline V gene sequence: CDR1 MNHEY, CDR2 SVGAGI. Trimming removed 4 bases from V and 0 bases from J, with 13 bases in between. CDR3 loop: CASSSTGISSYEQYF. In nucleotides, the CDR3 is TGTGCCAGCAGTTCCACAGGGATAAGCTCCTACGAGCAGTACTTC.

There are many counts of this clonotype. The rearrangement joins TRBV4-3 to TRBJ2-3; 11 bases match TRBD2. CDR3 length: 15 residues. V trimming: 3 bases; J trimming: 4 bases; junction bases outside the gene matches: 3. The germline V gene encodes CDR1 LGHNA and CDR2 YSLEER. The CDR3 loop reads CASSQTSGVADTQYF. CDR3 sequence (DNA): TGCGCCAGCAGCCAGACTAGCGGGGTTGCAGATACGCAGTATTTT.

This clonotype was seen more than once but under ten times. This rearrangement joins TRBV7-2 to TRBJ1-2, with TRBD1 as a possible D gene (5 bases). CDR3 length: 17 residues. The V gene's germline CDR1 is SGHTA and CDR2 FQGNSA. V dropped 5 bases and J dropped 2 bases, with 21 bases sitting between them. CDR3 in amino acids: CASSPARGGIPNYGYTF. The DNA for the CDR3 is TGTGCCAGCAGCCCAGCAAGGGGCGGAATCCCCAACTATGGCTACACCTTC.

This clonotype was observed a few times. The chain links TRBV12-3 or TRBV12-4 to TRBJ2-7; perhaps D is TRBD1 or TRBD2 (5 bases each). The CDR3 length is 15 residues. The ends were cut back, 5 bases at V and 2 bases at J, with 16 bases in the middle. This CDR3 reads CASSQNGAATYEQYF. The DNA of the CDR3 is TGTGCCAGCAGTCAGAACGGGGCCGCCACCTACGAGCAGTACTTC.

This clonotype was seen a handful of times. The genes are TRBV28 and TRBJ2-7; a possible D gene is TRBD2 (5 bases). The CDR3 consists of 16 residues. The ends were cut back, 3 bases at V and 5 bases at J, with 20 bases in the middle. Germline values: CDR1 MDHEN, CDR2 SYDVKM. DNA for the CDR3: TGTGCCAGCAGTTTCCTCGGAGCGGCTGGGATCCACGAGCAGTACTTC. Its protein is CASSFLGAAGIHEQYF.

This clonotype has at least ten counts. One end of the junction is discordant with germline, which a read error may explain. V gene TRBV3-1 combines with J gene TRBJ2-3; possible D gene TRBD2, 6 bases. The CDR3 is 11 amino acids. Germline values: CDR1 LGHDT, CDR2 YNNKEL (reference sequence). The CDR3 is CASSQEGGAIF. For the CDR3, the DNA is TGTGCCAGCAGCCAAGAAGGCGGGGCTATCTTT.

This clonotype was recorded at least ten times. V usage is TRBV12-3 or TRBV12-4 and J usage is TRBJ1-1, with a tentative D call TRBD1 (5 bases). This CDR3 has 13 residues. Trimming left V 6 bases short and J 4 bases short, with 12 bases between. CDR3 in DNA: TGTGCCAGCAGGATGAAGAGGGGCACTGAAGCTTTCTTT. Amino acids: CASRMKRGTEAFF.

This clonotype was detected only a few times. The chain has TRBV29-1 and TRBJ1-2; no firm D call. Between the trimmed V and J ends, which lost 0 bases and 3 bases, there was a span of 11 bases. Germline V lookup: CDR1 SQVTM, CDR2 ANQGSEA. The CDR3 runs to 14 residues. The CDR3 DNA sequence: TGCAGCGTTGAAGATCACGGCTCCTACTATGGCTACACCTTC. Encoded protein: CSVEDHGSYYGYTF. Full variable domain (missing parts from reference TRBV29-1 and TRBJ1-2): SAVISQKPSRDICQRGTSLTIQCQVDSQVTMMFWYRQQPGQSLTLIATANQGSEATYESGFVIDKFPISRPNLTFSTLTVSNMSPEDSSIYLCSVEDHGSYYGYTFGSGTRLTVV.

This clonotype occurred a few times. V gene TRBV11-2 combines with J gene TRBJ2-4; 8 positions agree with TRBD2. Per germline, CDR1 SGHAT and CDR2 FQNNGV. The CDR3 totals 18 residues. The junction had 13 bases not matched to a gene; V was cut back by 2 bases and J by 4 bases. The CDR3 sequence is CASSLLTPGLGVKNIQYF. The CDR3 bases are TGTGCCAGCAGCTTATTAACCCCGGGACTAGGGGTGAAAAACATTCAGTACTTC.

This clonotype was counted only a few times. The rearrangement links TRBV29-1 to TRBJ1-1; D is uncertain. The ends were cut back, 7 bases at V and 1 base at J, with 10 bases in the middle. Germline CDR1 and CDR2: SQVTM and ANQGSEA. This CDR3 is built from 12 residues. The CDR3 DNA reads as TGCAGCGCCAAATACGGGAACACTGAAGCTTTCTTT. It translates to CSAKYGNTEAFF.

The chain is built from TRBV30 and TRBJ1-1; 9 bases match TRBD1. V shed 0 bases, J shed 5 bases, and the junction held 10 bases outside the gene matches. This CDR3 is 16 amino acids long. Germline V gives CDR1 GTSNPN, CDR2 SVGIG (reference sequence). The CDR3 sequence is CAWSVLGGTGRTEAFF. DNA of the CDR3: TGTGCCTGGAGTGTACTAGGTGGGACAGGGAGGACTGAAGCTTTCTTT.

This clonotype has a count of ten or more. V usage is TRBV5-1 and J usage is TRBJ2-2; D gene ambiguous. Trimming stripped 5 bases from V and 5 bases from J, with 10 bases between. CDR1 is SGHRS and CDR2 is YFSETQ in the germline V gene. The CDR3 totals 13 residues. Written as DNA, the CDR3 is TGCGCCAGCAGACTCAGGACGACCGGGGAGCTGTTTTTT. This sequence encodes CASRLRTTGELFF.

This clonotype was detected many times. V and J are TRBV20-1 and TRBJ1-2, with TRBD1 identical over 7 bases. Germline-derived CDR1 and CDR2 are DFQATT and SNEGSKA (reference sequence). CDR3 length equals 15 residues. The V and J ends lost 1 base and 4 bases, in that order; junction bases with no gene match: 9. This CDR3 reads CSARVLEGARYGYTF. The CDR3 bases are TGCAGTGCTAGAGTCCTGGAGGGGGCCCGCTATGGCTACACCTTC.

This clonotype was seen at least ten times. This rearrangement joins TRBV20-1 to TRBJ2-3, with 11 bases that match TRBD2. Losses at the gene ends were 5 bases for V and 6 bases for J; bases not matched to a gene: 4. Germline loops: CDR1 DFQATT, CDR2 SNEGSKA (reference sequence). The CDR3 is 13 residues long. This CDR3 reads CSALLAGADTQYF. The CDR3 DNA reads as TGCAGTGCTTTACTAGCGGGAGCGGATACGCAGTATTTT.

This clonotype occurred many times. V is TRBV9 and J is TRBJ2-3; D is perhaps TRBD1 (6 bases). The CDR3 runs 14 residues. The germline V gene has CDR1 SGDLS and CDR2 YYNGEE. With 0 bases removed from V and 3 bases from J, the gap between germline ends came to 8 bases. CDR3 in amino acids: CASSVVGATDTQYF. CDR3 nucleotide sequence: TGTGCCAGCAGCGTAGTGGGGGCGACAGATACGCAGTATTTT. The full variable domain, with the rest looked up from reference TRBV9 and TRBJ2-3, is DSGVTQTPKHLITATGQRVTLRCSPRSGDLSVYWYQQSLDQGLQFLIQYYNGEERAKGNILERFSAQQFPDLHSELNLSSLELGDSALYFCASSVVGATDTQYFGPGTRLTVL.

The chain employs TRBV3-1 and TRBJ2-5; D remains ambiguous. V was clipped by 10 bases and J by 6 bases, with 21 bases between them. This CDR3 is 14 amino acids long. Germline lookup yields CDR1 LGHDT and CDR2 YNNKEL (reference sequence). The CDR3 here is CAICSLSRGKTQYF. CDR3 sequence (DNA): TGTGCCATCTGCTCTCTTAGTAGAGGAAAGACCCAGTACTTC.

The rearrangement joins TRBV4-2 to TRBJ2-3, with D possibly matching TRBD2 (5 bases). The germline gives CDR1 LGHNA, CDR2 YNFKEQ. Trimming removed 1 base from V and 2 bases from J, with 13 bases in between. The CDR3 runs to 16 residues. CDR3 coding DNA: TGTGCCAGCAGCCAAGGAAAGCCGGGAACCACAGATACGCAGTATTTT. It codes for CASSQGKPGTTDTQYF.

V and J are TRBV7-9 and TRBJ2-7; 13 bases fit TRBD2. CDR3 size: 15 residues. V dropped 5 bases and J dropped 3; count of bases not matched to a gene: 4. The V gene's germline CDR1 is SEHNR and CDR2 FQNEAQ (reference sequence). CDR3 DNA: TGTGCCAGCAGCATCCGACTAGCGGGAGGCTACGAGCAGTACTTC. It specifies CASSIRLAGGYEQYF.